This TCR beta chain was captured by sequencing in a study of cytomegalovirus exposure and HLA in healthy donors. Turning to the study itself: Unique TCRs numbering about 87 million, obtained from HLA-typed donors, made up an early data release. Study-level findings and limits: Later analysis identified several of the most significant clusters that appeared linked to common viral pathogens. It was reportedly the case that the classifier diagnosed cytomegalovirus status with high specificity and sensitivity.

Turning to this clone: What it recognizes is unknown.

The PCR ran on 60 Vbeta and 13 Jbeta primers. In the original analysis: In a later analysis, of roughly 73 million unique beta chains, roughly 10 million appeared in at least two donors. Method: immunoSEQ multiplex PCR; TCRdb's copy keeps in-frame clones and lacks some. Clonal size and the V and J genes are those of that table, whereas D and trimming came from the DNA. The repertoire holds approximately 150,000 clones, with 75% to 85% as singletons. V dropped 0 bases and J dropped 0 bases, with 18 bases sitting between them. The CDR3 length is 18 residues. The germline CDR1 and CDR2 sequences are SGHVS and FQNEAQ.

The sequence was obtained from a man aged 30 to 39 in good health and CMV-seropositive. Sequencing was done on a sample of PBMCs. The rearrangement uses TRBV7-8 and TRBJ2-7; no clear D gene. CDR3 sequence: CASSLAGPETLLSYEQYF. In DNA form, the CDR3 reads TGTGCCAGCAGCTTAGCGGGTCCTGAGACTCTGCTCTCCTACGAGCAGTACTTC.